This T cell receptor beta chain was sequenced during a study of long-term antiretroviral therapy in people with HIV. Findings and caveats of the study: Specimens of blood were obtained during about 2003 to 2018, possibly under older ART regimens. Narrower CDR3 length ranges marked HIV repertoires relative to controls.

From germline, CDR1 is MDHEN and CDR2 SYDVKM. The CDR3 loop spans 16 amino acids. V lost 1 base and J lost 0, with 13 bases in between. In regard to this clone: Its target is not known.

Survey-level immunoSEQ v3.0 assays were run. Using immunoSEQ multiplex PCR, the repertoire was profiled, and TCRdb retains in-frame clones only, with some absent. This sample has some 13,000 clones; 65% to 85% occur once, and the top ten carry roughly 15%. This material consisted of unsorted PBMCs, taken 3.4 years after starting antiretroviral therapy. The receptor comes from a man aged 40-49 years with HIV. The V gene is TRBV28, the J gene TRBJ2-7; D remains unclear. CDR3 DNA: TGTGCCAGCAGTTTATCCGCAGGCTTCAGCTCCTACGAGCAGTACTTC. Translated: CASSLSAGFSSYEQYF.